This T cell receptor (beta chain) is from a study of blood T cell repertoires in COVID-19. Study-wide context: Specimens from acute and convalescent COVID-19 originated in the United States, Italy and Spain.

In the original processing: Cell counts per sample came from amplifying reference gene primers. The method was immunoSEQ multiplex PCR; TCRdb's version includes in-frame clones alone and lacks a portion of them. Clone size and V and J calls were adopted from that table, with D and trimming inferred from the DNA. The data contain about 190,000 clones, just under 90% of them singletons. In its sample, this clone was seen once. V lost 0 bases, J lost 1 base, and 5 bases stayed unmatched. The CDR3 loop spans 17 amino acids. Germline V gene data show CDR1 as MNHEY and CDR2 as SVGEGT. This clonotype was obtained from a woman between 18 and 30 years old who had recovered from COVID-19. Sequenced sample: peripheral blood. This sequence joins TRBV6-2 or TRBV6-3 and TRBJ2-5; TRBD1 matches at 10 bases. The CDR3 DNA reads TGTGCCAGCAGTTACTCCCGGGACAGGGGTACCCAAGAGACCCAGTACTTC. The encoded protein is CASSYSRDRGTQETQYF.